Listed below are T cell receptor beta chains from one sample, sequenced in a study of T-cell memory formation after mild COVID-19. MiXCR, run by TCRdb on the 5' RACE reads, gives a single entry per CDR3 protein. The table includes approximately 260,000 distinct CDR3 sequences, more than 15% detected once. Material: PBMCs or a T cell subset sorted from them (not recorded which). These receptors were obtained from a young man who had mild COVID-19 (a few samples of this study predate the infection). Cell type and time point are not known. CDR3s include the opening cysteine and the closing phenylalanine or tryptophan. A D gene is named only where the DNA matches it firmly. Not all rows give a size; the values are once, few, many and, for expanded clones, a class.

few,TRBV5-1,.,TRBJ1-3,CASSPGEAYGNTIYF,TGCGCCAGCAGCCCAGGTGAGGCGTATGGAAACACCATATATTTT
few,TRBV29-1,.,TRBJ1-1,CSVVSPRNTEAFF,TGCAGCGTTGTTTCCCCACGGAACACTGAAGCTTTCTTT
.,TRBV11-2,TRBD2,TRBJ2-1,CASSLMYGGAASEQFF,TGTGCCAGCAGCTTAATGTACGGGGGGGCCGCCAGTGAGCAGTTCTTC
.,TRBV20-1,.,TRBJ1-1,CSATMGRVRNEAFF,TGCAGTGCTACCATGGGACGGGTAAGGAACGAAGCTTTCTTT
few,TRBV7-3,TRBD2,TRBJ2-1,CASSLTLAVYNEQFF,TGTGCCAGCAGCTTAACACTAGCGGTTTACAATGAGCAGTTCTTC
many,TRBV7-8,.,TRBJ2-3,CASSPGDYTDTQYF,TGTGCCAGCAGCCCAGGAGACTACACAGATACGCAGTATTTT
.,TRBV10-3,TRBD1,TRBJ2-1,CAIAGQGYNEQFF,TGTGCCATCGCGGGACAGGGCTACAATGAGCAGTTCTTC
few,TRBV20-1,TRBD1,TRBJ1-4,CSARDPQGLREKLFF,TGCAGTGCTAGAGATCCACAGGGGCTTCGGGAAAAACTGTTTTTT
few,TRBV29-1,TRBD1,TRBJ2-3,CSAGDRGGTDTQYF,TGCAGCGCTGGGGACAGGGGGGGTACAGATACGCAGTATTTT
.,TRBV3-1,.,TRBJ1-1,CASSQAGVREGTEAFF,TGTGCCAGCAGCCAAGCGGGGGTCAGGGAAGGCACTGAAGCTTTCTTT
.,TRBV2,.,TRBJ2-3,CASRPRAGTDTQYF,TGTGCCAGCAGGCCCCGCGCGGGGACAGATACGCAGTATTTT
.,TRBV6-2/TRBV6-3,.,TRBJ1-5,CASRVNNQPQHF,TGTGCCAGCAGGGTCAACAATCAGCCCCAGCATTTT
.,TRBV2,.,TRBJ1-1,CASIRVEAFF,TGTGCCAGCATAAGAGTTGAAGCTTTCTTT
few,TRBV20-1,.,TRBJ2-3,CSARVRGGRTDTQYF,TGCAGTGCTAGAGTAAGAGGGGGACGCACAGATACGCAGTATTTT
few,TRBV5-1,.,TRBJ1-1,CASRRQTTNTEAFF,TGCGCCAGCAGACGACAGACAACAAACACTGAAGCTTTCTTT
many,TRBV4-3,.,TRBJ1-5,CASSQGENQPQHF,TGCGCCAGCAGCCAAGGGGAGAATCAGCCCCAGCATTTT
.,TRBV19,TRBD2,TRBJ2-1,CASSMGGGYNEQFF,TGTGCCAGTAGTATGGGCGGGGGGTACAATGAGCAGTTCTTC
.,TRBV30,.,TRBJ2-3,CAGDREGYADTQYF,TGTGCCGGAGACCGAGAGGGGTATGCAGATACGCAGTATTTT
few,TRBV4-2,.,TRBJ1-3,CASSQDMARGGTIYF,TGTGCCAGCAGCCAAGATATGGCCAGGGGTGGGACCATATATTTT
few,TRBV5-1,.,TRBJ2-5,CASSVLASQETQYF,TGCGCCAGCAGCGTACTAGCTTCCCAAGAGACCCAGTACTTC
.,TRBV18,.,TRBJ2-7,CASSPRANSYEQYF,TGTGCCAGCTCACCCCGGGCCAATTCCTACGAGCAGTACTTC
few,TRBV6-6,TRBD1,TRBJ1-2,CASSYLQGLAYGYTF,TGTGCCAGCAGTTACCTACAGGGGCTTGCCTATGGCTACACCTTC
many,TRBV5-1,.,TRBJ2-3,CASRSADTQYF,TGCGCCAGCAGATCGGCAGATACGCAGTATTTT
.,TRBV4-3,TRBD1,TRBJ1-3,CASSQGQGVTGDTIYF,TGCGCCAGCAGCCAGGGACAGGGGGTTACCGGGGACACCATATATTTT
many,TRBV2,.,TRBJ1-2,CATTDVGRGYTF,TGTGCCACTACGGACGTCGGTCGTGGCTACACCTTC
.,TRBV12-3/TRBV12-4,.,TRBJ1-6,CASSRQRTYNSPLHF,TGTGCCAGCAGTAGACAGAGAACCTATAATTCACCCCTCCACTTT
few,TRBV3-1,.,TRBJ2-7,CASSQDRGSDEQYF,TGTGCCAGCAGCCAAGACAGGGGATCGGACGAGCAGTACTTC
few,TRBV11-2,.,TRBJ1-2,CASSSAGTYGYTF,TGTGCCAGCAGCTCCGCAGGGACCTATGGCTACACCTTC
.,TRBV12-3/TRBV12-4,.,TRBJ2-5,CASSTRTAQTQYF,TGTGCCAGCAGTACAAGGACAGCACAGACCCAGTACTTC
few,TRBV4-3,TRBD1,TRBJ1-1,CASSQELRRGQGNTEAFF,TGCGCCAGCAGCCAAGAACTCCGCAGGGGGCAGGGGAACACTGAAGCTTTCTTT
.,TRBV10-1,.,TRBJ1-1,CASSESAGSAFF,TGCGCCAGCAGTGAGTCGGCGGGCTCGGCTTTCTTT
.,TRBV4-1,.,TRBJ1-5,CASSQAGLLNQPQHF,TGCGCCAGCAGCCAAGCGGGACTATTAAATCAGCCCCAGCATTTT